This TCR beta chain appears in the sequencing data of a study of T cell responses to AZD1222 COVID-19 vaccine. Some clones are missing from TCRdb's copy, which holds only in-frame ones; the method was immunoSEQ multiplex PCR. Of under 200,000 clones in the sample, 88% were seen once. CDR3 size: 16 residues. The germline V gene encodes CDR1 SGHVS and CDR2 FQNEAQ. Trimming cost V 4 bases and J 4 bases; bases outside gene matches: 12. This clone was detected a few times. The chain uses TRBV7-8 and TRBJ2-5; TRBD1 matches at 7 bases. Sequenced here: peripheral blood, sampled on day 0 of AZD1222 vaccination. The clonotype comes from an adult in good health. In DNA form, the CDR3 reads TGTGCCAGCAGCTCCCAGAGCGGACAGGCAGGAGAGACCCAGTACTTC. Protein: CASSSQSGQAGETQYF.